These 18 T cell receptor beta chains were all obtained from the same sample, sequenced in a study of post-analysis software for immune sequencing data. The library was made from cDNA and included unique molecular identifiers. TCRdb redid the calling of the PCR reads with MiXCR, one entry per CDR3 protein. Here the sample spans 750,000 to 950,000 distinct CDR3 sequences, about 57% being singletons. Which antigens these TCRs recognize remains unknown. Findings and limits, study-wide: TRBV segments more frequent in patients than in controls numbered about five and included TRBV5-6, TRBV5-1 and TRBV20-1.

Sequencing was carried out using blood. The receptors shown here come from a girl between 10 and 17 years old with multiple sclerosis.

The J gene is TRBJ1-2, the V gene TRBV7-2, with D unresolved. From germline, CDR1 is SGHTA and CDR2 FQGNSA. CDR3 length equals 14 residues. Trimming cost V 5 bases and J 0 bases, with 10 bases left between them. The CDR3 protein is CASSSPAANYGYTF. The CDR3 nucleotides are TGTGCCAGCAGCAGTCCTGCAGCTAACTATGGCTACACCTTC.

The chain combines TRBV3-1 with TRBJ1-3; D remains unclear. Germline V gene data show CDR1 as LGHDT and CDR2 as YNNKEL (reference sequence). The CDR3 extends over 14 amino acids. With 0 bases removed from V and 7 bases from J, the gap between germline ends came to 10 bases. The chain's CDR3 is CASSQEGPGNTIYF. CDR3 DNA sequence: TGTGCCAGCAGCCAAGAAGGGCCGGGGAACACCATATATTTT. Full variable domain (missing parts from reference TRBV3-1 and TRBJ1-3): DTAVSQTPKYLVTQMGNDKSIKCEQNLGHDTMYWYKQDSKKFLKIMFSYNNKELIINETVPNRFSPKSPDKAHLNLHINSLELGDSAVYFCASSQEGPGNTIYFGEGSWLTVV.

This clonotype was observed many times. The V and J genes are TRBV7-8 and TRBJ2-1; 7 bases align to TRBD2. Germline assignment: CDR1 SGHVS and CDR2 FQNEAQ. The junction had 5 bases not matched to a gene; V was cut back by 7 bases and J by 8 bases. The CDR3 is 12 amino acids. Here the CDR3 DNA reads TGTGCCAGCACCACCCGGGGGGATGAGCAGTTCTTC. Translation: CASTTRGDEQFF.

The chain links TRBV29-1 to TRBJ2-4; 12 nucleotides agree with TRBD2. The J call could be wrong; TRBJ2-1 is a better fit for the DNA end. The CDR3 sequence is 12 residues long. Germline-derived CDR1 and CDR2 are SQVTM and ANQGSEA. The CDR3: CSCGLAGLEQFF. As DNA, the CDR3 is TGCAGCTGCGGACTAGCGGGACTTGAGCAGTTCTTC.

This clonotype was recorded once. The chain carries TRBV20-1 and TRBJ2-1; 14 bases map to TRBD2. V shed 6 bases, J shed 0 bases, and the junction held 7 bases outside the gene matches. Germline V gives CDR1 DFQATT, CDR2 SNEGSKA (reference sequence). This CDR3 contains 17 residues. CDR3 sequence reads: CSATGTSGSISYNEQFF. The CDR3 DNA reads TGCAGTGCAACCGGGACTAGCGGGAGTATCTCCTACAATGAGCAGTTCTTC.

In DNA form, the CDR3 reads TGCGCCAGCAGCTTGTCGGGAGGGGAGGCCAACGTCCTGACTTTC. Amino acids: CASSLSGGEANVLTF. This chain connects TRBV5-1 to TRBJ2-6, with 8 bases fitting TRBD2. The germline CDR1 and CDR2 sequences are SGHRS and YFSETQ. V trimming: 1 base; J trimming: 6 bases; junction bases outside the gene matches: 3. CDR3 size: 15 residues.

The chain employs TRBV13 and TRBJ1-2, with unresolved D. Germline V gene lookup returns CDR1 PRHDT and CDR2 FYEKMQ (reference sequence). This CDR3 has 13 residues. The V and J ends lost 5 bases and 12 bases respectively, with 19 bases between them. The CDR3 DNA follows: TGTGCCAGCAGCGTGCAGCTTCGGGCCGCTGACACCTTC. This codes for CASSVQLRAADTF. Supplemented by reference TRBV13 and TRBJ1-2, the full variable domain reads AAGVIQSPRHLIKEKRETATLKCYPIPRHDTVYWYQQGPGQDPQFLISFYEKMQSDKGSIPDRFSAQQFSDYHSELNMSSLELGDSALYFCASSVQLRAADTFGSGTRLTVV.

The chain has TRBV5-1 and TRBJ2-2, with 13 bases matching TRBD2. V lost 4 bases and J lost 4; bases outside the gene matches: 4. The CDR3 has 16 residues. The germline gives CDR1 SGHRS, CDR2 YFSETQ. CDR3 in DNA: TGCGCCAGCAGCCCCCGACTAGCGGGAGGCACCGGGGAGCTGTTTTTT. Its translation: CASSPRLAGGTGELFF.

Only a few counts were recorded for this clonotype. The V call is TRBV6-1, the J call TRBJ1-5; 9 bases align to TRBD1. The CDR3 loop spans 16 amino acids. Germline CDR1 reads MNHNS; CDR2 reads SASEGT. The V and J ends lost 4 bases and 6 bases, in that order; junction bases with no gene match: 10. CDR3 sequence (DNA): TGTGCCAGCAGTGGTTCCGGGACAGGGTACCGTCAGCCCCAGCATTTT. Its translation is CASSGSGTGYRQPQHF.

This CDR3 reads CSAVQGAETQYF. CDR3 DNA: TGCAGCGCAGTACAGGGGGCCGAGACCCAGTACTTC. The chain joins TRBV29-1 to TRBJ2-5; 9 bases are shared with TRBD1. The CDR3 extends over 12 amino acids. Germline loops: CDR1 SQVTM, CDR2 ANQGSEA. V trimming: 7 bases; J trimming: 5 bases; junction bases outside the gene matches: 5.

This clonotype was picked up many times. V is TRBV29-1 and J is TRBJ1-2; 10 nucleotides match TRBD1. CDR3 length: 12 residues. Germline assignment: CDR1 SQVTM and CDR2 ANQGSEA. The junction had 3 bases not matched to a gene; V was cut back by 6 bases and J by 5 bases. DNA of the CDR3: TGCAGCGTCGGGACAGGGGATTATGGCTACACCTTC. It translates to CSVGTGDYGYTF. The complete variable domain, with remaining parts taken from reference TRBV29-1 and TRBJ1-2, reads SAVISQKPSRDICQRGTSLTIQCQVDSQVTMMFWYRQQPGQSLTLIATANQGSEATYESGFVIDKFPISRPNLTFSTLTVSNMSPEDSSIYLCSVGTGDYGYTFGSGTRLTVV.

The table lists this clonotype with a few counts. The V gene is TRBV3-1, the J gene TRBJ2-7, with D unresolved. Germline CDR1 LGHDT, CDR2 YNNKEL (reference sequence). The V gene lost 2 bases and the J gene lost 3 bases, with 14 bases spanning the gap. The CDR3 runs to 15 residues. This CDR3 reads CASSQLNTLNYEQYF. CDR3 bases: TGTGCCAGCAGCCAACTCAACACCCTAAACTACGAGCAGTACTTC.

The genes are TRBV12-3 or TRBV12-4 and TRBJ2-7; weak D call: TRBD1 (5 bases). V lost 6 bases and J 6 bases, leaving 18 bases between the germline ends. This CDR3 contains 14 residues. CDR3 in DNA: TGTGCCAGCAGGCAGCAGGGTAACTCGGTCGAGCAGTACTTC. This codes for CASRQQGNSVEQYF.

J is TRBJ2-3 and V is TRBV29-1, with TRBD1 matching 8 bases. This CDR3 is built from 14 residues. V trimming: 3 bases; J trimming: 3 bases; junction bases outside the gene matches: 5. Germline V gene lookup returns CDR1 SQVTM and CDR2 ANQGSEA. CDR3 nucleotides: TGCAGCGTTGATTTGGACAGGGTAACAGATACGCAGTATTTT. Protein: CSVDLDRVTDTQYF.

The chain joins TRBV24-1 to TRBJ2-3, with 8 bases fitting TRBD2. In germline, CDR1 is KGHDR, CDR2 SFDVKD. The CDR3 length is 14 residues. The J segment lost 4 bases and the V segment lost 6 bases, leaving 5 bases of the junction unmatched. The CDR3 DNA reads TGTGCCACCAGTCCAACGGGAGGGCCAGATACGCAGTATTTT. This codes for CATSPTGGPDTQYF.

The rearrangement uses TRBV5-1 and TRBJ2-3; 7 nucleotides align to TRBD2. The CDR3 is 16 amino acids. V dropped 1 base and J dropped 0; count of bases not matched to a gene: 5. CDR1 SGHRS and CDR2 YFSETQ come from the germline V gene. In nucleotides, the CDR3 is TGCGCCAGCAGCTTGAACGGGAGGACTAGCACAGATACGCAGTATTTT. Translated, it gives CASSLNGRTSTDTQYF.

On this clonotype itself: One end of the junction fails to match germline, which may point to a read error. The CDR3 nucleotides are TGCGCCAGCACCCCAGGGGGCGGGAGCTATGAGCAGTTCTTC. Its translation: CASTPGGGSYEQFF. This chain links TRBV7-9 with TRBJ2-1; maybe TRBD1 (8 bases). Germline lookup yields CDR1 SEHNR and CDR2 FQNEAQ (reference sequence). This CDR3 has 14 amino acids.

This clonotype was found a few times. V usage is TRBV4-2 and J usage is TRBJ2-1, with TRBD2 matching 13 bases. Trimming took 1 base from V and 9 from J; bases not matched to a gene: 9. This CDR3 spans 17 amino acids. The germline V gene has CDR1 LGHNA and CDR2 YNFKEQ. The CDR3 loop is CASSQAFGLAGDTEQFF. The DNA for the CDR3 is TGTGCCAGCAGCCAAGCTTTTGGACTAGCGGGAGACACTGAGCAGTTCTTC.